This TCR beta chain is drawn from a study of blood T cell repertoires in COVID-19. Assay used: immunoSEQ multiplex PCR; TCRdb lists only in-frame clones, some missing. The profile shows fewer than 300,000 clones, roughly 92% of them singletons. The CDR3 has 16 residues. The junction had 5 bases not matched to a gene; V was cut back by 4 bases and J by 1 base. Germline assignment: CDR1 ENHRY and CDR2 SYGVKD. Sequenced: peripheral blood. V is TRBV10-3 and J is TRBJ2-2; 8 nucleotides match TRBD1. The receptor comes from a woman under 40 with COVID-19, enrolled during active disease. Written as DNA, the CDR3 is TGTGCCATCAGTGGGAGACAGGGGAAGAACACCGGGGAGCTGTTTTTT. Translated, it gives CAISGRQGKNTGELFF.